The 27 T cell receptor beta chains reported below all come from one sample, sequenced in a study of T cell responses to AZD1222 COVID-19 vaccine. Repertoires were generated with immunoSEQ multiplex PCR, while TCRdb's copy carries only in-frame clones and drops some. Seen here are just under 150,000 clones, about nine tenths observed once, and the top ten hold roughly 1.8%. The starting material was peripheral blood, obtained 28 days after the second AZD1222 dose. The receptors derive from an adult who received the AZD1222 COVID-19 vaccine.

This clone was seen just once. Here the CDR3 DNA reads TGTGCCAGCAGTGAATCAGGGGAGCCTAGGGGAGATACGCAGTATTTT. It specifies CASSESGEPRGDTQYF. J is TRBJ2-3 and V is TRBV2, with D possibly being TRBD1 (6 bases). Germline lookup yields CDR1 SNHLY and CDR2 FYNNEI. With 2 bases removed from V and 5 bases from J, the gap between germline ends came to 17 bases. The CDR3 spans 16 residues.

V gene TRBV7-9 combines with J gene TRBJ2-5; 7 bases map to TRBD1. Germline CDR1 SEHNR, CDR2 FQNEAQ (reference sequence). The CDR3 loop spans 14 amino acids. Trimming cost V 0 bases and J 3 bases; bases outside gene matches: 1. This CDR3 is CASSLATGEETQYF. The CDR3 DNA reads as TGTGCCAGCAGCTTAGCAACAGGGGAAGAGACCCAGTACTTC. Complete variable domain (other parts from reference TRBV7-9 and TRBJ2-5): DTGVSQNPRHKITKRGQNVTFRCDPISEHNRLYWYRQTLGQGPEFLTYFQNEAQLEKSRLLSDRFSAERPKGSFSTLEIQRTEQGDSAMYLCASSLATGEETQYFGPGTRLLVL.

CDR3 in amino acids: CASSFTGLAGNTIYF. DNA for the CDR3: TGTGCCAGCAGCTTCACAGGGTTGGCTGGAAACACCATATATTTT. The chain has TRBV7-9 and TRBJ1-3; tentatively, D is TRBD1 (6 bases). With 3 bases removed from V and 2 bases from J, the gap between germline ends came to 11 bases. This CDR3 has 15 residues. CDR1 is SEHNR and CDR2 is FQNEAQ in the germline V gene (reference sequence).

V and J are TRBV4-1 and TRBJ2-1; 9 nucleotides line up with TRBD1. The V gene end was trimmed by 2 bases and the J gene end by 7 bases; junction bases not matched to a gene: 6. The CDR3 consists of 15 residues. CDR1 is MGHRA, CDR2 YSYEKL, per germline. CDR3: CASSQFPGQGNEQFF. In DNA, the CDR3 is TGCGCCAGCAGCCAATTCCCGGGACAGGGAAATGAGCAGTTCTTC.

The rearrangement links TRBV4-3 to TRBJ2-2; possible D gene TRBD2, 7 bases. Germline lookup yields CDR1 LGHNA and CDR2 YSLEER. The ends were cut back, 0 bases at V and 7 bases at J, with 18 bases in the middle. CDR3 size: 17 residues. The chain's CDR3 is CASSQDPSGTLGGELFF. As DNA, the CDR3 is TGCGCCAGCAGCCAAGACCCGAGCGGGACACTGGGCGGGGAGCTGTTTTTT.

The rearrangement links TRBV6-5 to TRBJ1-1; D is perhaps TRBD1 (6 bases). Trimming stripped 6 bases from V and 3 bases from J, with 8 bases between. This CDR3 contains 12 residues. CDR1 and CDR2 from the germline V gene are MNHEY and SVGAGI. CDR3 bases: TGTGCCAGCAGATACAGGGACACTGAAGCTTTCTTT. Translating gives CASRYRDTEAFF.

V is TRBV10-3 and J is TRBJ2-1; 13 bases are shared with TRBD2. The CDR3 consists of 17 residues. J lost 1 base, V lost 2 bases, and 2 bases had no gene match. Per germline, CDR1 ENHRY and CDR2 SYGVKD. CDR3 DNA: TGTGCCATCAGTGAGACTAGCGGGAGGGGTTCCTACAATGAGCAGTTCTTC. Residues: CAISETSGRGSYNEQFF.

The chain recombines TRBV19 with TRBJ2-2; perhaps D is TRBD1 or TRBD2 (5 bases each). In germline, CDR1 is LNHDA, CDR2 SQIVND (reference sequence). The CDR3 extends over 15 amino acids. Trimming took 6 bases from V and 3 from J, leaving 14 bases between them. The CDR3 nucleotides read TGTGCCAGTAGCGGGACGGAGACCCACACCGGGGAGCTGTTTTTT. Translated: CASSGTETHTGELFF.

This chain joins TRBV19 and TRBJ2-5; D may correspond to TRBD1 or TRBD2 (5 bases each). V was trimmed by 5 bases and J by 4 bases, leaving 17 bases between them. This CDR3 has 15 residues. Germline CDR1 reads LNHDA; CDR2 reads SQIVND (reference sequence). CDR3: CASSPTSGPTETQYF. The CDR3 region has the DNA TGTGCCAGTAGTCCTACCTCGGGGCCTACAGAGACCCAGTACTTC.

The gene calls are TRBV28 and TRBJ2-5, with a tentative D call TRBD1 (6 bases). The CDR3 is 16 amino acids. Looked up from germline, CDR1 is MDHEN and CDR2 is SYDVKM. V was cut by 3 bases and J by 5 bases, with 19 bases left in between. CDR3 residues: CASSFKWGLKRETQYF. The CDR3 bases are TGTGCCAGCAGTTTTAAATGGGGGCTTAAGAGGGAGACCCAGTACTTC. Full variable domain (rest looked up from reference TRBV28 and TRBJ2-5): DVKVTQSSRYLVKRTGEKVFLECVQDMDHENMFWYRQDPGLGLRLIYFSYDVKMKEKGDIPEGYSVSREKKERFSLILESASTNQTSMYLCASSFKWGLKRETQYFGPGTRLLVL.

CDR3: CATSRDGDSGSPLHF. The DNA of the CDR3 is TGTGCCACCAGCAGAGATGGGGATAGTGGGTCACCCCTCCACTTT. The J gene is TRBJ1-6, the V gene TRBV15, with D unclear. The CDR3 spans 15 residues. Trimming took 0 bases from V and 10 from J, leaving 13 bases between them. Looked up from germline, CDR1 is LNHNV and CDR2 is YYDKDF (reference sequence).

The chain uses TRBV6-1 and TRBJ2-7; D is unclear. V was pared by 1 base and J by 6 bases, with 10 bases between. Germline CDR1 MNHNS, CDR2 SASEGT. This CDR3 has 13 amino acids. The CDR3 spells CASSEVERTEQYF. Here the CDR3 DNA reads TGTGCCAGCAGTGAAGTAGAAAGAACCGAGCAGTACTTC.

The chain carries TRBV30 and TRBJ2-5; no definite D call. In germline, CDR1 is GTSNPN, CDR2 SVGIG (reference sequence). CDR3 length: 12 amino acids. The germline V and J ends were trimmed by 1 base and 4 bases, with 7 bases remaining between them. As DNA, the CDR3 is TGTGCCTGGAGTGGGGTGTCAGAGACCCAGTACTTC. Its protein product is CAWSGVSETQYF.

This rearrangement joins TRBV4-3 to TRBJ2-3; D is perhaps TRBD1 (7 bases). This CDR3 has 15 residues. The germline V gene has CDR1 LGHNA and CDR2 YSLEER. The germline V and J ends were trimmed by 1 base and 5 bases, with 13 bases remaining between them. Here the CDR3 DNA reads TGCGCCAGCAGCCAAGTTATTCAGGGGGGAGATACGCAGTATTTT. It translates to CASSQVIQGGDTQYF.

The chain uses TRBV28 and TRBJ2-3, with 11 bases identical to TRBD2. The junction had 12 bases not matched to a gene; V was cut back by 7 bases and J by 3 bases. Germline V gene lookup returns CDR1 MDHEN and CDR2 SYDVKM. This CDR3 is built from 17 residues. CDR3 loop: CASTQYIAGGRTDTQYF. The DNA of the CDR3 is TGTGCCAGCACCCAATATATAGCGGGAGGGCGGACAGATACGCAGTATTTT.

The V gene is TRBV14, the J gene TRBJ1-4, with 9 bases fitting TRBD1. V was clipped by 4 bases and J by 7 bases; unmatched bases: 4. This CDR3 region has 14 residues. Germline assignment: CDR1 SGHDN and CDR2 FVKESK. CDR3 DNA: TGTGCCAGCAGCCCCGGGACAGGGAGTGAAAAACTGTTTTTT. Protein sequence: CASSPGTGSEKLFF.

This CDR3 reads CASSVQGNYGYTF. In nucleotides, the CDR3 is TGTGCCAGTAGTGTACAGGGGAACTATGGCTACACCTTC. The rearrangement uses TRBV19 and TRBJ1-2, with 7 bases aligning to TRBD1. Germline CDR1 reads LNHDA; CDR2 reads SQIVND (reference sequence). V shed 5 bases and J 2 bases; nucleotides not matched to a gene: 2. The CDR3 runs to 13 residues.

Only a few counts were recorded for this clone. The rearrangement uses TRBV28 and TRBJ2-7; no clear D. Trimming took off 3 bases at V and 2 bases at J, with 11 bases between the two ends. There are 14 residues in the CDR3. CDR1 and CDR2 from the germline V gene are MDHEN and SYDVKM. The CDR3 coding sequence is TGTGCCAGCAGTTTTCGTAGGGCCACCTACGAGCAGTACTTC. Its protein is CASSFRRATYEQYF.

The chain couples TRBV5-1 to TRBJ2-3; tentatively, D is TRBD1 or TRBD2 (7 bases each). In germline, CDR1 is SGHRS, CDR2 YFSETQ. Deletions cut 10 bases from V and 2 bases from J, with 17 bases between. CDR3 length equals 14 residues. The CDR3 sequence: CASQGGSPTDTQYF. In DNA, the CDR3 is TGCGCCTCCCAGGGGGGGTCCCCCACAGATACGCAGTATTTT. The full variable domain, in which reference TRBV5-1 and TRBJ2-3 provide the parts outside the CDR3, is KAGVTQTPRYLIKTRGQQVTLSCSPISGHRSVSWYQQTPGQGLQFLFEYFSETQRNKGNFPGRFSGRQFSNSRSEMNVSTLELGDSALYLCASQGGSPTDTQYFGPGTRLTVL.

The chain carries TRBV5-1 and TRBJ2-4; D possibly corresponds to TRBD1 (5 bases). Trimming pared 4 bases from V and 3 bases from J, leaving 17 bases between. The CDR3 runs 16 residues. The germline V gene has CDR1 SGHRS and CDR2 YFSETQ. CDR3 coding DNA: TGCGCCAGCAGCCCGGACACCCGGTTCGGCAAAAACATTCAGTACTTC. It yields the protein CASSPDTRFGKNIQYF.

This clone has a single count. The CDR3 coding sequence is TGTGCCTGGACCCATAGCGGGAGCACAGATACGCAGTATTTT. As protein: CAWTHSGSTDTQYF. The rearrangement uses TRBV30 and TRBJ2-3, with 7 bases fitting TRBD2. The J segment lost 0 bases and the V segment lost 4 bases, leaving 4 bases of the junction unmatched. The CDR3 length is 14 residues. The germline V gene encodes CDR1 GTSNPN and CDR2 SVGIG (reference sequence).

Details on this clone: The junction and the germline gene differ at one end; a read error may be behind it. The genes are TRBV5-4 and TRBJ1-1; tentative D call: TRBD1 (6 bases). CDR3 size: 15 residues. Germline V CDR1 and CDR2: SGHNT, YYREEE (reference sequence). DNA of the CDR3: TGTGCCAGCAGCAGGACCGGGACACGGCGGACTGAGGCTTTCTTT. This translates into CASSRTGTRRTEAFF.

The chain recombines TRBV13 with TRBJ1-2; D is undetermined. V was clipped by 5 bases and J by 1 base, with 17 bases between them. The CDR3 totals 16 residues. CDR1 and CDR2 from the germline V gene are PRHDT and FYEKMQ (reference sequence). CDR3 region: CASSPTLAGHNYGYTF. The CDR3 nucleotides read TGTGCCAGCAGCCCCACCCTCGCAGGCCATAACTATGGCTACACCTTC.

Notes on this clone: Germline and junction disagree at one end, which may indicate a read error. V and J are TRBV27 and TRBJ2-1; 8 bases are shared with TRBD2. The CDR3 runs to 16 residues. Germline V lookup: CDR1 MNHEY, CDR2 SMNVEV (reference sequence). CDR3 loop: CASSLTSGLVPNGQFF. DNA of the CDR3: TGTGCCAGCAGTTTAACTAGCGGACTCGTACCCAATGGGCAGTTCTTC.

The chain employs TRBV4-2 and TRBJ2-7; D perhaps matches TRBD1 (5 bases). The CDR3 runs 16 residues. V was pared by 4 bases and J by 0 bases, with 16 bases between. In germline, CDR1 is LGHNA, CDR2 YNFKEQ. The CDR3 sequence is CASSPTDSYSSYEQYF. For the CDR3, the DNA is TGTGCCAGCAGCCCGACCGACAGCTACAGCTCCTACGAGCAGTACTTC.

This rearrangement joins TRBV21-1 to TRBJ1-6; the table's D call, TRBD1, has no DNA check behind it. TRBV21-1 is deemed a pseudogene. This CDR3 region has 17 residues. CDR3 sequence (DNA): TGTGCCAGCAAAGGGACAGGGGGGTCCTCCTATAATTCACCCCTCCACTTT. Translated: CASKGTGGSSYNSPLHF.

V is TRBV7-2 and J is TRBJ2-4; no firm D call. The CDR3 has 16 amino acids. Germline V gives CDR1 SGHTA, CDR2 FQGNSA. Trimming removed 2 bases at V and 0 bases at J, with 11 bases between. In DNA, the CDR3 is TGTGCCAGCAGCTTATTTCGTTCTCAAGCCAAAAACATTCAGTACTTC. Translation: CASSLFRSQAKNIQYF.